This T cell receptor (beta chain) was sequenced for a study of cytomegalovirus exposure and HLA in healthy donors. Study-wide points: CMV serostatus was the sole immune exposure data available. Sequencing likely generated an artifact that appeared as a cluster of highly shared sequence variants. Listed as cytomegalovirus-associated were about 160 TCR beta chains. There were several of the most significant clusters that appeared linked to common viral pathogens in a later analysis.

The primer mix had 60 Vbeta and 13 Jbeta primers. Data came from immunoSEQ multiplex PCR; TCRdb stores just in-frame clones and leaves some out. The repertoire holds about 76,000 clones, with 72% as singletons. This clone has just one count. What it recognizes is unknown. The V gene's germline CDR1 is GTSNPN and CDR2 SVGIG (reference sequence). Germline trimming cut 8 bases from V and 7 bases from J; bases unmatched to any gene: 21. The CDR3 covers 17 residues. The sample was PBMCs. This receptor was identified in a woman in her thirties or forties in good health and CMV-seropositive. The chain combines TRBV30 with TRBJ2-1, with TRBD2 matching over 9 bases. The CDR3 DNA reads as TGTGCCGCATCCCGGGTAGGGCGGGGGGGACCAAGTAATGAGCAGTTCTTC. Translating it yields CAASRVGRGGPSNEQFF.